This T cell receptor (beta chain) was retrieved from a study of regulatory T cells in long-lasting Graves disease. The study's findings and limits: TCR diversity was lower in persistent Graves' patients than in newly diagnosed ones. Accuracy might have suffered from few samples.

Notes on this clonotype: The target antigen is unknown.

Germline assignment: CDR1 SGHTA and CDR2 FQGNSA. The V and J ends lost 5 bases and 8 bases respectively, with 16 bases between them. This CDR3 has 14 amino acids. Assembly of TCR beta libraries relied on iRepertoire HTBI primers together with Arm-PCR of CDR3 regions. TCRdb redid the calling of the multiplex PCR reads with MiXCR, one entry per CDR3 protein. Found here are about 660,000 distinct CDR3 sequences, around 30% of them singletons; the top ten hold about 42%. Time point noted: persistent/refractory GD, antithyroid drugs over 5 years with positive TRAb. Isolated PBMC RNA provided the starting material for the TCR library. Investigators report Graves' disease was diagnosed under American Thyroid Association guidelines.

Source: peripheral blood mononuclear cells (PBMCs), taken when the disease was refractory, from a patient treated with antithyroid drugs. This chain connects TRBV7-2 to TRBJ2-4; a weak D match, TRBD2 (6 bases). This receptor was identified in a female donor with Graves disease. The CDR3 here is CASSPDPRRDIQYF. In DNA, the CDR3 is TGTGCCAGCAGCCCCGACCCCAGGAGGGACATTCAGTACTTC.